Included here is one TCR beta chain sequence, with context. Its antigen target is currently unknown. Base-call qualities are not available, and no considerably larger clone is one nucleotide away. This same CDR3 is encoded by further DNA sequences in the sample. This sample was taken from a study of shared clonotypes between healthy human individuals (dated by TCRdb to between 2020 and 2021). Background for the entire study: A couple of women and a few men aged 18 to 49 years were included in the cohort. Different laboratories and diverse techniques were used to prepare libraries and sequence TCR repertoires, to increase sequencing depth and limit assay-specific biases. To estimate repertoire size and how much clonotype sharing occurs between individuals, the study deeply sequenced the blood TCR repertoires of roughly 5 healthy adults. Per donor, three plates each were used for CD4 naive and CD4 memory, two for CD8 naive, and one for CD8 memory. Between about 0.94 and 10 billion PBMCs per donor were obtained by leukapheresis. Here is what the overall study found, with its caveats: Sharing across several donors was observed for around 5% of naive CD4, 3.5% of naive CD8, over 2% of memory CD4, and around 0.4% of memory CD8 clonotypes. Because the study included a small number of donors, the genetic and exposure-history diversity represented was limited. Sampling was limited to blood, and TCR repertoires in tissue likely differ from TCR repertoires in blood. Naive subsets generally had larger estimated clonotype richness than memory subsets. Compared with non-shared clonotypes, clonotypes shared by all four sorted-subset donors had higher generation probabilities. Pairwise subsampling led to the expectation that sequencing depth would affect the degree of clonotype sharing among donors. Even with the large sequencing depth, rarefaction of the sorted-subset datasets indicated that sequencing was incomplete.

CD8 naive samples consisted of CD45RO-negative cells that were positively selected for CCR7, yielding a CD45RA+CCR7+ population without TemRA cells. The donors were healthy, HIV-negative adults who had no recently reported acute infections or vaccinations. Every donor was a Caucasian adult residing in Nashville, Tennessee, USA. Blood was collected by leukapheresis, and PBMCs were isolated by Ficoll-Histopaque density gradient centrifugation and then cryopreserved in liquid nitrogen vapor phase. Analytical flow cytometry was used to check the purity and quantity of every magnetically sorted T cell population. Genomic DNA was isolated from every sorted fraction and measured by UV absorbance on a Nanodrop 2000c. Including cysteine and phenylalanine, the CDR3 has 13 amino acids. Solely the CDR3 DNA is kept, with 39 bases framed from the first base. V lost 3 bases and J lost 7 bases; the stretch between them is 10 bases long. The germline V gene (reference sequence) supplies CDR1 MNHEY and CDR2 SMNVEV.

TCR CDR3 regions were amplified from genomic DNA by multiplex PCR using the deep immunoSEQ assay. For each cell subset, the extracted genomic DNA was distributed evenly across all wells of several immunoSEQ 96-well plates, and each plate served as one replicate. For sorted subsets, around 0.2 ug genomic DNA, equal to about 30,000 T cell genomes, was loaded into each replicate PCR. Purified libraries were quantified with a Qubit 3.0 fluorometer, sized on a Bioanalyzer 2100, and re-quantified with the KAPA Library Quantification kit. Each immunoSEQ 96-well plate was sequenced on its own single-read 150-cycle Illumina NextSeq 550 flow cell. In the original analysis: Because the immunoSEQ output held only junctional sequences and lacked quality scores, the filtering could not match the filtering applied to full-length reads. Sequences were annotated with PyIR, a Python wrapper for IgBLAST v1.9, and V/J genes and CDR3 were assigned using IMGT germline references. Reads were filtered out if the reads had weak V/J assignments (E-value above 1e-6), no CDR3, stop codons, out-of-frame junctions, or ambiguous translated residues. V3J clonotypes were defined as sequences sharing an identical inferred V gene, J gene, and CDR3 amino acid sequence. The percentage overlap between two repertoires was calculated by dividing the number of shared unique clonotypes by the size of the smaller repertoire. Three approaches were used to assess repertoire richness: RTK rarefaction, the Chao1 estimator, and Recon v2.1 estimates of unobserved clonotypes. For all TCRbeta clonotypes obtained by the gDNA method from four donors, generation probabilities were computed with OLGA. The table was pulled from immuneACCESS by TCRdb, which kept in-frame rearrangements only. Such tables lose some clones; where checked, under half of the loss comes from unresolved V genes, and the rest has no known cause. The V and J calls and clone size are taken from that table; D and trimming were inferred from the DNA. In this sample the table shows about 1.9 million clones, 90% to 95% of which occur a single time. The top ten clones comprise under 2% of the sample.

The source material was naive CD8+ T cells from PBMCs. The cell subset or site label, as the study defines it: CD45RA+CCR7+. Here the chain combines TRBV27 and TRBJ2-1; the D gene lacks a confident call. This clonotype was obtained from a young man in good health. Some clones in this sample may be carry-over from other donors' samples. The CDR3 amino acid sequence is: CASSLSPRNEQFF. The nucleotides are TGTGCCAGCAGTTTGTCTCCTAGGAATGAGCAGTTCTTC.